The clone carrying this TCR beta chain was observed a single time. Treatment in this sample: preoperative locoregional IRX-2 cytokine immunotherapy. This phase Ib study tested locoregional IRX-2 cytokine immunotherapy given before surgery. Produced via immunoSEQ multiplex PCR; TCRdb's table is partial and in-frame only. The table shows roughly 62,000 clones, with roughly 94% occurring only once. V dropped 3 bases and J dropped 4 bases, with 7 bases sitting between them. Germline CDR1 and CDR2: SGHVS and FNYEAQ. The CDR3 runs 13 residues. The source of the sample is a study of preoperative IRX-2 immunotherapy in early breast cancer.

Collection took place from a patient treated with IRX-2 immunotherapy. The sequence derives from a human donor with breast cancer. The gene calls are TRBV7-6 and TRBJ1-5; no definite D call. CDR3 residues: CASSFSENQPQHF. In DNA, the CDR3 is TGTGCCAGCAGCTTTTCAGAGAATCAGCCCCAGCATTTT.